This T cell receptor (beta chain) comes out of a study of shared T cell receptors in the human thymus. The V end lost 1 base, the J end lost 4 bases, and 10 bases lay between the germline ends. CDR3 length: 14 amino acids. Per germline, CDR1 MNHEY and CDR2 SMNVEV (reference sequence). Clones were read by immunoSEQ multiplex PCR, and TCRdb kept only the in-frame ones, dropping some. Here the sample spans more than 550,000 clones, 87% being singletons. These same data were also listed under a study on human thymus T cells. That study reports: Samples came from healthy Finnish infants during open corrective cardiac surgery. The authors found apparently biased V and J gene usage in thymic and blood repertoires. Unrelated people showed highly overlapping thymic repertoires, related research reported.

The chain recombines TRBV27 with TRBJ1-2, with D uncertain. This clonotype originated in a boy in the first two years of life with a congenital heart defect. The sequencing sample was made of thymocytes. The CDR3 DNA is TGTGCCAGCAGTTTATATCCGGGGATCTATGGCTACACCTTC. As protein: CASSLYPGIYGYTF.